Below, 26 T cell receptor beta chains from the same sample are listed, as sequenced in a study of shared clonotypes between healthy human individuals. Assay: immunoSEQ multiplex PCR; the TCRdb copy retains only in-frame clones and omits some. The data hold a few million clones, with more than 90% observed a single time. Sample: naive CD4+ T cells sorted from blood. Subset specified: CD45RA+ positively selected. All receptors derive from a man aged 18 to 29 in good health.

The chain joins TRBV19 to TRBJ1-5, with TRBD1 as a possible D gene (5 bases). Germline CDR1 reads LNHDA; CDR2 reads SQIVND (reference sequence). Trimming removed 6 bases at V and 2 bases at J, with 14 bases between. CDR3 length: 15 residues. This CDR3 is CASRTGEKGNQPQHF. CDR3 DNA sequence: TGTGCCAGTAGGACGGGGGAAAAAGGCAATCAGCCCCAGCATTTT.

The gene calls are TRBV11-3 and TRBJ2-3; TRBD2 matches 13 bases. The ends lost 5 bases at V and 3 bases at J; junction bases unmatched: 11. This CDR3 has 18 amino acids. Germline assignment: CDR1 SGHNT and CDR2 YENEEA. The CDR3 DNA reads TGTGCCAGCAGCCCGACGGGACTAGCGGGATCTCGGACAGATACGCAGTATTTT. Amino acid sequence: CASSPTGLAGSRTDTQYF.

CDR3 residues: CASSFRSGRGYEQYF. In DNA form, the CDR3 reads TGCGCCAGCAGCTTCCGGAGCGGGAGAGGTTACGAGCAGTACTTC. The rearrangement uses TRBV5-1 and TRBJ2-7; TRBD2 matches at 8 bases. V trimming: 2 bases; J trimming: 4 bases; junction bases outside the gene matches: 8. The CDR3 loop spans 15 amino acids. CDR1 SGHRS and CDR2 YFSETQ come from the germline V gene. The variable domain in full, with the rest retrieved from reference TRBV5-1 and TRBJ2-7, is KAGVTQTPRYLIKTRGQQVTLSCSPISGHRSVSWYQQTPGQGLQFLFEYFSETQRNKGNFPGRFSGRQFSNSRSEMNVSTLELGDSALYLCASSFRSGRGYEQYFGPGTRLTVT.

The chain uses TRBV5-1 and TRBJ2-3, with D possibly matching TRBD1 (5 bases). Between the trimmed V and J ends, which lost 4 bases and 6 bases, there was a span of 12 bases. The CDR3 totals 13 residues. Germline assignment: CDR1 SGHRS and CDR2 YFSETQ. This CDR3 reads CASSAQGTDTQYF. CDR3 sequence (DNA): TGCGCCAGCAGCGCCCAGGGTACGGATACGCAGTATTTT.

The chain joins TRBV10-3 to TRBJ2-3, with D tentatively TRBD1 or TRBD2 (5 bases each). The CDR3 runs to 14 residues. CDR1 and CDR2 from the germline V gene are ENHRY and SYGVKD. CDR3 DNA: TGTGGAATCCGGGAAGGGAGTGGGGCCGATACGCAGTATTTT. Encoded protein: CGIREGSGADTQYF.

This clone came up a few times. The CDR3 sequence is CASSYRGFDSPLHF. CDR3 nucleotide sequence: TGTGCCAGCAGCTACCGGGGTTTTGATTCACCCCTCCACTTT. The chain carries TRBV7-2 and TRBJ1-6, with D unresolved. Trimming left V 4 bases short and J 8 bases short, with 12 bases between. This CDR3 comprises 14 residues. Germline assignment: CDR1 SGHTA and CDR2 FQGNSA.

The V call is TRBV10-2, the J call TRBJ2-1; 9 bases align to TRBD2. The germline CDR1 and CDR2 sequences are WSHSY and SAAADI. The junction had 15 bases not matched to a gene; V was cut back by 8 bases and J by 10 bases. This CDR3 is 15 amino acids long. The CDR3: CASSPGGRGGLEQFF. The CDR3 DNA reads TGCGCCAGCTCTCCCGGCGGGCGGGGGGGTTTGGAGCAGTTCTTC.

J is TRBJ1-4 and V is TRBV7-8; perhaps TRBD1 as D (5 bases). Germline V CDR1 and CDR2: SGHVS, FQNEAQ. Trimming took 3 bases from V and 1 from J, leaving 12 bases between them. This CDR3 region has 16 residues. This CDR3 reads CASSFVRDLTNEKLFF. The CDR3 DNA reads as TGTGCCAGCAGCTTTGTTAGGGACCTAACTAATGAAAAACTGTTTTTT.

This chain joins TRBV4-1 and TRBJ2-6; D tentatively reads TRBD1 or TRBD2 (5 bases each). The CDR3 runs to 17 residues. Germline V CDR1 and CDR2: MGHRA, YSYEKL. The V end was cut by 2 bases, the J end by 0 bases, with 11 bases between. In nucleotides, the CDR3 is TGCGCCAGCAGCCAAATGGGGGTGAGCTCTGGGGCCAACGTCCTGACTTTC. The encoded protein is CASSQMGVSSGANVLTF.

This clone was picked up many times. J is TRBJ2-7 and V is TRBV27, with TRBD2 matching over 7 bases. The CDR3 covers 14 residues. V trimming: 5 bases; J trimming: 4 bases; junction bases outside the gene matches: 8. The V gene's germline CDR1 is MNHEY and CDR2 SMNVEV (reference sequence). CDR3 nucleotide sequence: TGTGCCAGCAGTCAACGACACGGGAGGTACGAGCAGTACTTC. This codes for CASSQRHGRYEQYF.

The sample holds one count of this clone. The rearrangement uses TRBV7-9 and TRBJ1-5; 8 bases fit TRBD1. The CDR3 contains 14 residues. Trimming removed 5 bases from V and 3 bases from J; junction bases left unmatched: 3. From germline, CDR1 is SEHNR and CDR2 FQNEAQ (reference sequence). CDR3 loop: CASSRTGTNQPQHF. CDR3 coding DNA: TGTGCCAGCAGCCGGACAGGGACCAATCAGCCCCAGCATTTT.

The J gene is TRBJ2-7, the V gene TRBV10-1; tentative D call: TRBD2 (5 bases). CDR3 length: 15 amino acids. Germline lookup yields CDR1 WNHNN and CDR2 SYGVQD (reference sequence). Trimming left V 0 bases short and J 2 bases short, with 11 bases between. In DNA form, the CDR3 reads TGCGCCAGCAGTGAGTCAGCCCCGGGGACCTACGAGCAGTACTTC. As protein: CASSESAPGTYEQYF.

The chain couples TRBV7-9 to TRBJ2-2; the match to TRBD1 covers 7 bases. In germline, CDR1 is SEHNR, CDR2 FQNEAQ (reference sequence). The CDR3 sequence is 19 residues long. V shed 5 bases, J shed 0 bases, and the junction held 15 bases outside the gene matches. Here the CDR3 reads CASSNLDARGQTNTGELFF. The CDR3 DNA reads TGTGCCAGCAGCAATCTAGATGCCCGGGGACAGACGAACACCGGGGAGCTGTTTTTT.

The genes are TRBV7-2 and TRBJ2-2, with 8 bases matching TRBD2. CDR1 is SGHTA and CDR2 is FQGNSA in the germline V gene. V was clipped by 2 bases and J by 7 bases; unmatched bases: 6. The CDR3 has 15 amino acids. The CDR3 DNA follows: TGTGCCAGCAGCTTAACCCCCAGCGGGAGCGGGGAGCTGTTTTTT. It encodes CASSLTPSGSGELFF.

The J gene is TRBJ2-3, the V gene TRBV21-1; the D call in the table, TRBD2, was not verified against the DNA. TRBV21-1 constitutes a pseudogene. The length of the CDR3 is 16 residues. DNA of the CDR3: TGTGCCAGCAGAGCAAATCCTCAGCGGAGCACAGATACGCAGTATTTT. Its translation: CASRANPQRSTDTQYF.

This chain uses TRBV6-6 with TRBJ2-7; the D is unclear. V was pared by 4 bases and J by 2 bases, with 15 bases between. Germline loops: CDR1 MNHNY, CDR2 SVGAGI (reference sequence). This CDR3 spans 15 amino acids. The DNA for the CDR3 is TGTGCCAGCAGTTCGACGGTTCCTACAGCCTACGAGCAGTACTTC. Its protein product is CASSSTVPTAYEQYF.

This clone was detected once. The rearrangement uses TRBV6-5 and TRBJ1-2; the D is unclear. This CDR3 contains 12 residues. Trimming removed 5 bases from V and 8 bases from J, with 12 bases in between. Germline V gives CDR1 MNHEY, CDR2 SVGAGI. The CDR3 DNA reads TGTGCCAGCAGTCAGGACCGTCGGGGCTACACCTTC. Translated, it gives CASSQDRRGYTF.

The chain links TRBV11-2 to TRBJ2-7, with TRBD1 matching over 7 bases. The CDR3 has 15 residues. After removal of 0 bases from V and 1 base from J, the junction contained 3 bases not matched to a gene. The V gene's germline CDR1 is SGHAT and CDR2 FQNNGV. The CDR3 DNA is TGTGCCAGCAGCTTAGAAACAGGGGAATCCTACGAGCAGTACTTC. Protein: CASSLETGESYEQYF.

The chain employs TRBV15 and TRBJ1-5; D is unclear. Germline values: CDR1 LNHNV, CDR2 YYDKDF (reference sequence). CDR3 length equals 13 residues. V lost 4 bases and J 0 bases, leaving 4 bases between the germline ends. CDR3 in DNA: TGTGCCACCAGCACCTATAGCAATCAGCCCCAGCATTTT. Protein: CATSTYSNQPQHF.

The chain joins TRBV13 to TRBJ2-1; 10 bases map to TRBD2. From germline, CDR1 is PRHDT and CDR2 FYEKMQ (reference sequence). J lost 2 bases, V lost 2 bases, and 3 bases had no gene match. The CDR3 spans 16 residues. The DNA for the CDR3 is TGTGCCAGCAGCTTACCCCTAGCGGGAGCCTACAATGAGCAGTTCTTC. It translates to CASSLPLAGAYNEQFF.

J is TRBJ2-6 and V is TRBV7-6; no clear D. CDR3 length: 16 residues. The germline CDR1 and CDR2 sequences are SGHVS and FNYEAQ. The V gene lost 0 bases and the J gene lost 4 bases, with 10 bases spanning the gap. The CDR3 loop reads CASSLAPRAGANVLTF. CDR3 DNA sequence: TGTGCCAGCAGCTTAGCTCCTAGGGCAGGGGCCAACGTCCTGACTTTC.

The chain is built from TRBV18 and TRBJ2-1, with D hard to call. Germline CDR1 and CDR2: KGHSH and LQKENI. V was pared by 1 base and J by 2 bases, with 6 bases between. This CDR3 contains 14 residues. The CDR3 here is CASSPLAPYNEQFF. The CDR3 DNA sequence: TGTGCCAGCTCACCACTAGCCCCCTACAATGAGCAGTTCTTC.

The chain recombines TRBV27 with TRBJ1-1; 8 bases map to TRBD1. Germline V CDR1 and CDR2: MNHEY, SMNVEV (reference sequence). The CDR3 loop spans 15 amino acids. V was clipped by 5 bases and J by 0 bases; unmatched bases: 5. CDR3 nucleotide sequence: TGTGCCAGCAGTCCCAGACAGGGGATGAACACTGAAGCTTTCTTT. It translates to CASSPRQGMNTEAFF.

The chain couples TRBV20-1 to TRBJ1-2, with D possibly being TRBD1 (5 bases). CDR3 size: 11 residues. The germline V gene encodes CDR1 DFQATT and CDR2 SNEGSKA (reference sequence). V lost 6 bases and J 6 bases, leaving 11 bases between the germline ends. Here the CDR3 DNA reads TGCAGTGCCGGGAGGGGCGATGGCTACACCTTC. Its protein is CSAGRGDGYTF.

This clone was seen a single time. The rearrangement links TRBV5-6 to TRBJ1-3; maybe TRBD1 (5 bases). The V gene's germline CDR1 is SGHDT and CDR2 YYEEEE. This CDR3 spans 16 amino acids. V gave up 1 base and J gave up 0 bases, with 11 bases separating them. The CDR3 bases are TGTGCCAGCAGCTTGACAGGAACTTTCTCTGGAAACACCATATATTTT. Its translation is CASSLTGTFSGNTIYF.

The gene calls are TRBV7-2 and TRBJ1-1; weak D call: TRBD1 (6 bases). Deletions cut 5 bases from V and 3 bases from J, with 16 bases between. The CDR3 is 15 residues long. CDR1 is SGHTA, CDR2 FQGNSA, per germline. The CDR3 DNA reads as TGTGCCAGCAGCCATTACAGGGTCGCGGACACTGAAGCTTTCTTT. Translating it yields CASSHYRVADTEAFF. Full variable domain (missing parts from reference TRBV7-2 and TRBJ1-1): GAGVSQSPSNKVTEKGKDVELRCDPISGHTALYWYRQSLGQGLEFLIYFQGNSAPDKSGLPSDRFSAERTGGSVSTLTIQRTQQEDSAVYLCASSHYRVADTEAFFGQGTRLTVV.